This is a list of T cell receptor beta chains from one sample in a study of read filtering for tumor transcriptome and immune sequencing. TCRdb itself ran the reads through MiXCR, one entry per CDR3 protein. The sample records roughly 130,000 distinct CDR3 sequences, 10% to 15% being singletons. The specimen was a population of CD138-negative cells sorted from bone marrow. The receptors come from a donor aged 40 or over with multiple myeloma. The CDR3 runs from the conserved cysteine through the conserved F or W. The D gene is left open where the match is weak. Clone sizes are given selectively: once, few, many, or a class where the clone is expanded.

TRBJ2-3	NA	once	TRBV5-1	CACSLGGSTGSTDTQYF	TGCGCCTGCAGCTTGGGAGGGTCGACAGGAAGCACAGATACGCAGTATTTT
TRBJ2-3	NA	NA	TRBV5-1	CASPSLSGTDTQYF	TGCGCCAGCCCCAGTCTAAGCGGGACAGATACGCAGTATTTT
TRBJ1-5	TRBD1	many	TRBV28	CASSLDIGTGGYSNQPQHF	TGTGCCAGCAGTTTAGATATTGGGACAGGGGGTTATAGCAATCAGCCCCAGCATTTT
TRBJ2-1	NA	NA	TRBV6-5	CASIEGGLYNEQFF	TGTGCCAGCATTGAGGGAGGCCTCTACAATGAGCAGTTCTTC
TRBJ2-2	TRBD1	many	TRBV10-3	CAIRGQGRTGELFF	TGTGCCATCAGGGGACAGGGACGCACCGGGGAGCTGTTTTTT
TRBJ2-4	TRBD1	NA	TRBV7-9	CASSSQDRAKNIQYF	TGTGCCAGCAGCTCCCAGGACAGGGCCAAAAACATTCAGTACTTC
TRBJ2-7	NA	once	TRBV27	CASSHGAGDELYF	TGTGCCAGCAGTCACGGGGCCGGCGACGAGCTGTACTTC
TRBJ2-2	TRBD2	many	TRBV12-3/TRBV12-4	CASSPPWFTGRAGSGELFF	TGTGCCAGCAGTCCCCCTTGGTTTACCGGGAGGGCGGGATCCGGGGAGCTGTTTTTT
TRBJ2-5	TRBD2	many	TRBV28	CASMLAGAAEETQYF	TGTGCCAGCATGTTAGCGGGAGCAGCGGAGGAGACCCAGTACTTC
TRBJ2-3	NA	few	TRBV7-2	CASSFAGDTQYF	TGTGCCAGCAGCTTTGCAGGAGATACGCAGTATTTT
TRBJ2-3	NA	many	TRBV2	CASRDGSTDTQYF	TGTGCCAGCAGGGACGGCAGCACAGATACGCAGTATTTT
TRBJ1-5	NA	many	TRBV29-1	CSVGGGDQPQHF	TGCAGCGTTGGAGGGGGGGATCAGCCCCAGCATTTT
TRBJ2-2	NA	many	TRBV7-8	CASSLNYYTGELFF	TGTGCCAGCAGCTTAAACTACTACACCGGGGAGCTGTTTTTT
TRBJ2-3	NA	many	TRBV7-2	CASSRHYSGSSTDTQYF	TGTGCCAGCAGCCGCCACTATAGCGGAAGCAGCACAGATACGCAGTATTTT
TRBJ2-5	NA	many	TRBV28	CASSFGHQETQYF	TGTGCCAGCAGTTTTGGGCATCAAGAGACCCAGTACTTC
TRBJ1-1	TRBD1	few	TRBV6-6	CASSLRQGRSMNTEAFF	TGTGCCAGCAGTTTGCGACAGGGGAGGTCGATGAACACTGAAGCTTTCTTT
TRBJ1-2	NA	many	TRBV3-1	CASSQRDVPPYGYTF	TGTGCCAGCAGCCAGCGGGACGTCCCTCCCTATGGCTACACCTTC
TRBJ2-7	TRBD1	many	TRBV20-1	CSARDRLRTGGWYEQYF	TGCAGTGCTAGAGATAGGTTGAGGACAGGGGGCTGGTACGAGCAGTACTTC
TRBJ2-2	NA	many	TRBV5-1	CASSFGSPNTGELFF	TGCGCCAGCAGCTTTGGGTCCCCGAACACCGGGGAGCTGTTTTTT
TRBJ2-7	NA	NA	TRBV21-1	CASSPPGAWEQYF	TGTGCCAGCAGTCCCCCGGGAGCTTGGGAGCAGTACTTC
TRBJ2-7	NA	many	TRBV28	CASRGQGGAGGVYEQYF	TGTGCCAGCAGGGGACAGGGTGGAGCGGGAGGAGTCTACGAGCAGTACTTC
TRBJ2-1	NA	many	TRBV11-2	CASSLEAEYNEQFF	TGTGCCAGCAGCTTAGAGGCCGAATACAATGAGCAGTTCTTC
TRBJ2-1	TRBD1	few	TRBV6-2/TRBV6-3	CASSYNPGTGSYNEQFF	TGTGCCAGCAGTTACAACCCCGGGACAGGTTCCTACAATGAGCAGTTCTTC
TRBJ1-1	NA	NA	TRBV29-1	CSTGLGNTEALF	TGCAGCACTGGGCTGGGGAACACTGAAGCTCTCTTT
TRBJ1-1	TRBD1	many	TRBV9	CASSVGQGRVNTEAFF	TGTGCCAGCAGCGTCGGACAGGGGAGAGTGAACACTGAAGCTTTCTTT
TRBJ2-5	TRBD1	many	TRBV29-1	CSVVKGQGGETQYF	TGCAGCGTTGTGAAAGGACAGGGCGGGGAGACCCAGTACTTC
TRBJ1-5	NA	few	TRBV11-2	CASSPGGASPQHF	TGTGCCAGCAGCCCCGGAGGGGCGTCGCCCCAGCATTTT
TRBJ2-7	NA	few	TRBV7-2	CASSSYPRASRVNEQYF	TGTGCCAGCAGCTCATACCCAAGGGCGTCCAGGGTCAACGAGCAGTACTTC
TRBJ2-3	TRBD1	many	TRBV7-2	CASGTGGADTQYF	TGTGCCAGCGGGACAGGGGGCGCAGATACGCAGTATTTT
TRBJ1-5	NA	few	TRBV27	CASSLKRDSNQPQHF	TGTGCCAGCAGTTTGAAGAGGGATAGCAATCAGCCCCAGCATTTT
TRBJ2-3	TRBD1	many	TRBV4-1	CASSHKTGGFTDTQYF	TGCGCCAGCAGCCACAAGACAGGGGGCTTCACAGATACGCAGTATTTT
TRBJ2-1	TRBD2	many	TRBV6-6	CASSSPGTSGGNEQFF	TGTGCCAGCAGTTCCCCGGGGACTAGCGGGGGGAATGAGCAGTTCTTC
TRBJ2-2	NA	NA	TRBV2	CASQGSGTGELFF	TGTGCCAGCCAAGGGAGTGGCACCGGGGAGCTGTTTTTT
TRBJ2-3	TRBD2	NA	TRBV7-9	CAVGGTSTDTQYF	TGTGCCGTCGGGGGGACTAGCACAGATACGCAGTATTTT
TRBJ2-7	TRBD2	many	TRBV10-3	CAMATSGGTYEQYF	TGTGCCATGGCTACTAGCGGTGGAACGTACGAGCAGTACTTC
TRBJ1-1	NA	few	TRBV5-6	CASSSPTGTDLSRGTEAFF	TGTGCCAGCAGCTCCCCCACCGGGACGGACCTGAGTAGGGGCACTGAAGCTTTCTTT
TRBJ2-3	NA	many	TRBV3-1	CASSPGSADTQYF	TGTGCCAGCAGCCCGGGGAGTGCAGATACGCAGTATTTT
TRBJ2-7	TRBD1	many	TRBV7-2	CASSSLPDRASSYEQYF	TGTGCCAGCAGCTCCTTACCCGACAGGGCCAGCTCCTACGAGCAGTACTTC
TRBJ2-3	NA	many	TRBV7-8	CASSAQTRGLQYF	TGTGCCAGCAGCGCCCAGACTCGGGGTCTGCAGTATTTT
TRBJ1-4	TRBD1	many	TRBV29-1	CSTRTGRDEKLFF	TGCAGCACCCGGACAGGGCGCGATGAAAAACTGTTTTTT
TRBJ2-5	TRBD2	many	TRBV20-1	CSARLAGQETQYF	TGCAGTGCTAGACTAGCGGGCCAAGAGACCCAGTACTTC
TRBJ2-1	NA	many	TRBV7-3	CASSLGTRPMNEQFF	TGTGCCAGCAGCTTAGGTACTAGGCCCATGAATGAGCAGTTCTTC
TRBJ1-5	NA	NA	TRBV7-9	CASSLEGDGNQPQHF	TGTGCCAGCAGCTTGGAGGGGGACGGCAATCAGCCCCAGCATTTT
TRBJ2-1	NA	few	TRBV5-1	CASSWYAGFNEQFF	TGTGCCAGCAGCTGGTACGCCGGGTTCAATGAGCAGTTCTTC
TRBJ2-1	TRBD2	many	TRBV5-1	CASSGGTSGSREQFF	TGCGCCAGCAGCGGGGGGACTAGCGGGAGTCGTGAGCAGTTCTTC
TRBJ1-1	NA	NA	TRBV30	CAWSGGTNTEAFF	TGTGCCTGGAGCGGGGGGACTAACACTGAAGCTTTCTTT
TRBJ1-1	NA	many	TRBV5-1	CASSPREQGDRAFF	TGCGCCAGCAGCCCACGGGAACAGGGTGATCGGGCTTTCTTT
TRBJ1-5	NA	many	TRBV7-8	CASRPGRYSNQPQHF	TGTGCCAGCAGACCAGGGCGGTATAGCAATCAGCCCCAGCATTTT
TRBJ1-2	TRBD1	many	TRBV5-5	CASSQTGGQTNLYGYTF	TGTGCCAGCAGCCAGACAGGGGGCCAAACCAACCTCTATGGCTACACCTTC
TRBJ1-1	TRBD1	once	TRBV6-5	CASGVDRAVNTEAFF	TGTGCCAGCGGGGTGGACAGGGCGGTGAATACTGAAGCTTTCTTT
TRBJ1-4	NA	many	TRBV7-2	CASSLDARPNEKLFF	TGTGCCAGCAGCTTAGACGCGCGGCCTAATGAAAAACTGTTTTTT
TRBJ1-1	NA	many	TRBV20-1	CSARLDPADTEAFF	TGCAGTGCTAGACTGGATCCAGCGGACACTGAAGCTTTCTTT
TRBJ2-2	NA	many	TRBV7-9	CASSLSGNTGELFF	TGTGCCAGCAGCTTATCGGGGAACACCGGGGAGCTGTTTTTT